The rows below give T cell receptor beta chains drawn from one sample of a study of CD8 T cells in Susac syndrome. MiXCR, applied by TCRdb to the immunoSEQ multiplex PCR reads, yields one record per CDR3 protein. In the table there are 100,000 to 150,000 distinct CDR3 sequences, nearly 95% of which are singletons. Input material: CD4+ T cells from PBMCs. These receptors were taken from a human donor in good health. Each CDR3 is given with its conserved first and last residue. Fields, in order: D gene, V gene, clone size, J gene, CDR3 protein, CDR3 DNA. A D gene is named only where the DNA matches it firmly. Only part of the rows carry a size: once, few, many, or a class if the clone is expanded.

>-|TRBV18|-|TRBJ2-1
CASSPGSEQFF
TGTGCCAGCTCACCGGGAAGCGAGCAGTTCTTC
>-|TRBV3-1|-|TRBJ2-7
CASSQGWGNEQYF
TGTGCCAGCAGCCAAGGGTGGGGGAACGAGCAGTACTTC
>TRBD1|TRBV29-1|few|TRBJ1-1
CSVGQGLGNTEAFF
TGCAGCGTTGGACAGGGGCTAGGTAACACTGAAGCTTTCTTT
>TRBD1|TRBV20-1|-|TRBJ2-7
CSAKGQGVSFGEQYF
TGCAGTGCTAAAGGACAGGGGGTCTCTTTTGGCGAGCAGTACTTC
>-|TRBV29-1|once|TRBJ2-6
CSVEDRGAGRISGANVLTF
TGCAGCGTTGAAGATAGAGGGGCGGGGCGCATCTCTGGGGCCAACGTCCTGACTTTC
>-|TRBV12-3/TRBV12-4|once|TRBJ1-2
CASSQTVTYGYTF
TGTGCCAGCAGTCAGACAGTTACTTATGGCTACACCTTC
>TRBD1|TRBV4-1|-|TRBJ2-7
CASSPQTGSRYEQYF
TGCGCCAGCAGCCCTCAGACAGGGAGTCGGTACGAGCAGTACTTC
>TRBD2|TRBV2|-|TRBJ2-7
CASRETSGRNEQYF
TGTGCCAGCAGGGAGACTAGCGGGAGGAACGAGCAGTACTTC
>-|TRBV7-9|once|TRBJ2-1
CASSLGLGAYNEQFF
TGTGCCAGCAGCTTAGGACTAGGGGCCTACAATGAGCAGTTCTTC
>TRBD2|TRBV5-1|-|TRBJ2-2
CASSSGRAIGELFF
TGCGCCAGCAGCTCCGGGAGGGCCATCGGGGAGCTGTTTTTT
>-|TRBV3-1|-|TRBJ2-1
CASSQVSRQDEQFF
TGTGCCAGCAGCCAAGTTAGTAGACAGGATGAGCAGTTCTTC
>-|TRBV18|-|TRBJ2-1
CASSPLDSNNEQFF
TGTGCCAGCTCACCACTTGACAGCAACAATGAGCAGTTCTTC
>TRBD2|TRBV5-6|-|TRBJ2-7
CASSLLTGGRAYEQYF
TGTGCCAGCAGCTTATTGACTGGCGGGAGGGCCTACGAGCAGTACTTC
>TRBD1|TRBV7-6|-|TRBJ2-7
CASKAGTEFTKQYF
TGTGCCAGCAAAGCCGGGACAGAGTTTACGAAGCAGTACTTC
>TRBD1|TRBV20-1|-|TRBJ2-7
CSAPDRVIRNEQYF
TGCAGTGCCCCGGACAGGGTAATTCGCAACGAGCAGTACTTC
>TRBD1|TRBV12-3/TRBV12-4|once|TRBJ2-7
CASSLRDRGLTYEQYF
TGTGCCAGCAGTTTAAGGGACAGGGGGCTGACCTACGAGCAGTACTTC
>-|TRBV2|-|TRBJ2-3
CASSEGGPGDTQYF
TGTGCCAGCAGTGAGGGCGGTCCGGGAGATACGCAGTATTTT
>TRBD1|TRBV20-1|-|TRBJ1-5
CSATGQGYSNQPQHF
TGCAGTGCTACTGGACAGGGGTATAGCAATCAGCCCCAGCATTTT
>TRBD1|TRBV19|-|TRBJ1-5
CASTGAYNQPQHF
TGTGCCTCGACAGGGGCGTACAATCAGCCCCAGCATTTT
>-|TRBV20-1|-|TRBJ2-7
CSLRKRYEQYF
TGCAGTTTGCGGAAGAGGTACGAGCAGTACTTC
>TRBD2|TRBV3-1|-|TRBJ2-1
CASGGGALYNEQFF
TGTGCCAGCGGGGGGGGAGCCCTCTACAATGAGCAGTTCTTC
>-|TRBV6-2/TRBV6-3|-|TRBJ1-5
CASSYFRDSNQPQHF
TGTGCCAGCAGTTATTTCCGAGACTCTAATCAGCCCCAGCATTTT
>-|TRBV7-2|-|TRBJ1-2
CASSLEGRANYGYTF
TGTGCCAGCAGCTTAGAGGGAAGGGCTAACTATGGCTACACCTTC
>-|TRBV28|-|TRBJ2-1
CASSQHGTRVGNEQFF
TGTGCCAGCAGTCAACACGGGACGCGGGTCGGAAATGAGCAGTTCTTC
>-|TRBV25-1|-|TRBJ2-7
CASSEWGVRQYF
TGTGCCAGCAGTGAGTGGGGGGTAAGGCAGTACTTC
>-|TRBV29-1|-|TRBJ2-3
CSVRAGGTDTQYF
TGCAGCGTGCGGGCAGGGGGCACAGATACGCAGTATTTT
>-|TRBV5-1|-|TRBJ2-1
CASTEVHTGAEQFF
TGCGCCAGCACGGAGGTCCACACGGGTGCCGAGCAGTTCTTC
>-|TRBV2|-|TRBJ2-3
CASSEFVTDTQYF
TGTGCCAGCAGTGAATTTGTCACAGATACGCAGTATTTT
>TRBD2|TRBV30|-|TRBJ2-5
CAWSVQRTSGPQETQYF
TGTGCCTGGAGTGTACAAAGGACTAGCGGTCCTCAAGAGACCCAGTACTTC
>-|TRBV11-3|-|TRBJ2-7
CASSPDSSYEQYF
TGTGCCAGCAGCCCGGATAGCTCCTACGAGCAGTACTTC
>-|TRBV6-6|-|TRBJ1-3
CASSTTFSNSGNTIYF
TGTGCCAGCAGTACTACCTTCTCAAACTCTGGAAACACCATATATTTT
>TRBD2|TRBV2|-|TRBJ2-3
CASKYGLAGVSRTDTQYF
TGTGCCAGCAAATACGGACTAGCGGGAGTGTCGCGCACAGATACGCAGTATTTT
>-|TRBV5-4|-|TRBJ2-7
CASSFVGIKNEQYF
TGTGCCAGCAGCTTTGTAGGGATCAAGAACGAGCAGTACTTC
>TRBD1|TRBV25-1|-|TRBJ2-2
CASRPDRGSGELFF
TGTGCCAGCAGGCCGGACAGGGGATCCGGGGAGCTGTTTTTT
>-|TRBV3-1|few|TRBJ2-2
CASTLTGELFF
TGTGCCAGCACCCTCACCGGGGAGCTGTTTTTT
>-|TRBV18|-|TRBJ2-7
CASSPPTGSPSEQYF
TGTGCCAGCTCACCACCTACAGGGTCTCCGAGCGAGCAGTACTTC
>TRBD2|TRBV20-1|-|TRBJ2-7
CSASGASGTYEQYF
TGCAGTGCTAGTGGGGCTAGCGGGACTTACGAGCAGTACTTC
>TRBD1|TRBV28|-|TRBJ2-1
CASSHRQGSSYNEQFF
TGTGCCAGCAGTCATCGACAGGGCTCTTCCTACAATGAGCAGTTCTTC
>-|TRBV19|-|TRBJ1-1
CASSYLNTEAFF
TGTGCCAGTAGTTACCTGAACACTGAAGCTTTCTTT
>TRBD2|TRBV30|-|TRBJ2-7
CALGGGSYEQYF
TGTGCCCTCGGGGGGGGCTCCTACGAGCAGTACTTC
>TRBD1|TRBV2|-|TRBJ2-1
CASSGTGGVWNEQFF
TGTGCCAGCAGTGGGACAGGGGGTGTTTGGAATGAGCAGTTCTTC
>-|TRBV29-1|-|TRBJ2-1
CSVEDRRRNEQFF
TGCAGCGTTGAAGATCGCAGGAGGAATGAGCAGTTCTTC
>-|TRBV3-1|-|TRBJ1-1
CASVGNTEAFF
TGTGCCAGCGTAGGGAACACTGAAGCTTTCTTT
>-|TRBV20-1|-|TRBJ1-4
CSARDRADREKLFF
TGCAGTGCTAGAGATCGCGCAGACCGTGAAAAACTGTTTTTT
>TRBD2|TRBV5-1|-|TRBJ2-7
CASSLTSGRNEQYF
TGCGCCAGCAGCTTGACTAGCGGGAGGAACGAGCAGTACTTC
>-|TRBV27|-|TRBJ1-5
CASSFTLNQPQHF
TGTGCCAGCAGTTTTACTCTCAATCAGCCCCAGCATTTT
>-|TRBV29-1|-|TRBJ1-1
CSVGGVPSNTEAFF
TGCAGCGTGGGGGGTGTACCATCGAACACTGAAGCTTTCTTT
>-|TRBV28|-|TRBJ2-3
CASTTGPDTQYF
TGTGCCAGCACCACGGGACCAGATACGCAGTATTTT
>-|TRBV28|-|TRBJ1-2
CASSLGRSGYTF
TGTGCCAGCAGTTTAGGTCGGAGTGGCTACACCTTC
>TRBD1|TRBV7-2|-|TRBJ2-3
CASRFVGQSTDTQYF
TGTGCCAGCAGGTTCGTGGGACAGTCCACAGATACGCAGTATTTT
>TRBD2|TRBV20-1|-|TRBJ2-5
CSARLLSGRGKTQYF
TGCAGTGCTAGGCTCCTTAGCGGGAGGGGCAAGACCCAGTACTTC
>-|TRBV7-9|-|TRBJ1-2
CASSERREGLYGYTF
TGTGCCAGCAGCGAACGCCGGGAGGGGCTATATGGCTACACCTTC
>TRBD1|TRBV3-1|-|TRBJ2-7
CASSQGTGDEQYF
TGTGCCAGCAGCCAAGGGACAGGGGACGAGCAGTACTTC
>TRBD1|TRBV7-2|-|TRBJ1-5
CASSPWTGAQPQHF
TGTGCCAGCAGCCCTTGGACAGGGGCCCAGCCCCAGCATTTT